This is a list of T cell receptor beta chains from one sample in a study of post-analysis software for immune sequencing data. TCRdb redid the calling of the PCR reads with MiXCR, one entry per CDR3 protein. The top ten hold 7.5% to 8.5% of the sample, which has around 400,000 distinct CDR3 sequences, about 40% seen once. The sequenced sample consisted of blood. Source of these receptors: a girl aged 2 to 9 with multiple sclerosis. Both conserved end residues are part of each CDR3. Each record gives: CDR3 protein, CDR3 DNA, clone size, D gene, V gene, J gene. The D gene is left open where the match is weak. The size of a clone is reported for some rows only, either as once, few or many, or as a class for expanded clones.

CDR3aa: CASSPSTGYEQYF
CDR3nt: TGTGCCAGCAGTCCTTCGACAGGCTACGAGCAGTACTTC
abundance: few
d_gene: -
v_gene: TRBV28
j_gene: TRBJ2-7

CDR3aa: CASSASGQGGRADTQYF
CDR3nt: TGTGCCAGCAGTGCCTCTGGACAGGGAGGGAGGGCAGATACGCAGTATTTT
abundance: few
d_gene: -
v_gene: TRBV6-4
j_gene: TRBJ2-3

CDR3aa: CASSVGETMQYF
CDR3nt: TGTGCCAGCAGCGTAGGTGAAACCATGCAGTATTTT
abundance: -
d_gene: -
v_gene: TRBV9
j_gene: TRBJ2-3

CDR3aa: CASSFVGLSRNEQFF
CDR3nt: TGTGCCAGCAGTTTCGTCGGATTATCTCGAAATGAGCAGTTCTTC
abundance: -
d_gene: -
v_gene: TRBV12-3/TRBV12-4
j_gene: TRBJ2-1

CDR3aa: CSVEASGQETQYF
CDR3nt: TGCAGCGTTGAGGCTAGCGGACAAGAGACCCAGTACTTC
abundance: few
d_gene: TRBD2
v_gene: TRBV29-1
j_gene: TRBJ2-5

CDR3aa: CASSPRLGTEAFF
CDR3nt: TGTGCCAGCAGCCCACGACTGGGGACTGAAGCTTTCTTT
abundance: -
d_gene: -
v_gene: TRBV27
j_gene: TRBJ1-1

CDR3aa: CASSQDRDSYEQYF
CDR3nt: TGCGCCAGCAGCCAAGACAGGGACTCCTACGAGCAGTACTTC
abundance: -
d_gene: -
v_gene: TRBV4-3
j_gene: TRBJ2-7

CDR3aa: CASSSGQGALHVYEQYF
CDR3nt: TGCGCCAGCAGCTCCGGACAGGGGGCACTCCACGTCTACGAGCAGTACTTC
abundance: -
d_gene: TRBD1
v_gene: TRBV5-1
j_gene: TRBJ2-7

CDR3aa: CASSLGGTASYEQYF
CDR3nt: TGCGCCAGCAGCTTGGGGGGGACGGCGTCCTACGAGCAGTACTTC
abundance: -
d_gene: -
v_gene: TRBV5-1
j_gene: TRBJ2-7

CDR3aa: CASSEQGVNTGELFF
CDR3nt: TGTGCCAGCAGTGAACAGGGGGTTAACACCGGGGAGCTGTTTTTT
abundance: few
d_gene: TRBD1
v_gene: TRBV25-1
j_gene: TRBJ2-2

CDR3aa: CATYSETGTEAFF
CDR3nt: TGTGCCACTTACTCCGAAACGGGGACTGAAGCTTTCTTT
abundance: -
d_gene: -
v_gene: TRBV12-3/TRBV12-4
j_gene: TRBJ1-1

CDR3aa: CSATDGTVNQPQHF
CDR3nt: TGCAGTGCTACCGACGGGACAGTAAATCAGCCCCAGCATTTT
abundance: few
d_gene: TRBD1
v_gene: TRBV20-1
j_gene: TRBJ1-5

CDR3aa: CASSSGRAETQYF
CDR3nt: TGTGCCAGCAGCTCAGGGAGGGCAGAGACCCAGTACTTC
abundance: -
d_gene: TRBD2
v_gene: TRBV4-2
j_gene: TRBJ2-5

CDR3aa: CASSPIPGQGAGTDTQYF
CDR3nt: TGTGCCAGCAGCCCTATCCCGGGACAGGGCGCTGGCACAGATACGCAGTATTTT
abundance: -
d_gene: TRBD1
v_gene: TRBV12-3/TRBV12-4
j_gene: TRBJ2-3

CDR3aa: CASSEQDCTDTQYF
CDR3nt: TGCGCCAGCAGCGAACAGGACTGCACAGATACGCAGTATTTT
abundance: -
d_gene: -
v_gene: TRBV4-1
j_gene: TRBJ2-3

CDR3aa: CASRQTDFSYNSPLHF
CDR3nt: TGCGCCAGCAGGCAGACGGATTTCTCCTATAATTCACCCCTCCACTTT
abundance: few
d_gene: -
v_gene: TRBV5-1
j_gene: TRBJ1-6

CDR3aa: CASSGQTGGLEQYF
CDR3nt: TGTGCCAGCAGCGGACAAACAGGGGGCCTAGAGCAGTACTTC
abundance: -
d_gene: TRBD1
v_gene: TRBV9
j_gene: TRBJ2-5

CDR3aa: CASSYSPPGTGISNEQFF
CDR3nt: TGTGCCAGCAGTTACTCTCCCCCCGGGACAGGGATTTCAAATGAGCAGTTCTTC
abundance: -
d_gene: TRBD1
v_gene: TRBV6-5
j_gene: TRBJ2-1

CDR3aa: CASSSYDPDGYGYTF
CDR3nt: TGTGCCAGCAGCTCCTACGACCCGGACGGCTATGGCTACACCTTC
abundance: -
d_gene: -
v_gene: TRBV5-6
j_gene: TRBJ1-2

CDR3aa: CASSLRENTGELFF
CDR3nt: TGTGCCAGCAGCCTTCGAGAAAACACCGGGGAGCTGTTTTTT
abundance: -
d_gene: -
v_gene: TRBV11-2
j_gene: TRBJ2-2

CDR3aa: CSARPTPGLRMDNEQFF
CDR3nt: TGCAGTGCTAGGCCTACCCCGGGACTCAGAATGGACAATGAGCAGTTCTTC
abundance: few
d_gene: -
v_gene: TRBV20-1
j_gene: TRBJ2-1

CDR3aa: CASRPNSGTVSLGVNEQFF
CDR3nt: TGTGCCAGCAGACCGAATTCCGGGACCGTTTCCTTAGGGGTCAATGAGCAGTTCTTC
abundance: -
d_gene: -
v_gene: TRBV5-8
j_gene: TRBJ2-1

CDR3aa: CASSLDGFYEQYF
CDR3nt: TGTGCCAGCAGTTTAGACGGGTTTTACGAGCAGTACTTC
abundance: -
d_gene: -
v_gene: TRBV12-3/TRBV12-4
j_gene: TRBJ2-7

CDR3aa: CAAIPGTGGTDTQYF
CDR3nt: TGTGCCGCAATCCCCGGGACAGGGGGGACAGATACGCAGTATTTT
abundance: -
d_gene: TRBD1
v_gene: TRBV10-3
j_gene: TRBJ2-3

CDR3aa: CASSLEGTANNEQFF
CDR3nt: TGCGCCAGCAGCTTGGAGGGGACAGCGAACAATGAGCAGTTCTTC
abundance: -
d_gene: TRBD1
v_gene: TRBV5-1
j_gene: TRBJ2-1

CDR3aa: CATSRDRGLAEAFF
CDR3nt: TGTGCCACCAGCAGAGATCGGGGTTTGGCTGAAGCTTTCTTT
abundance: -
d_gene: -
v_gene: TRBV15
j_gene: TRBJ1-1

CDR3aa: CASSPFSAPNEQFF
CDR3nt: TGTGCCAGCAGTCCCTTTTCGGCCCCCAATGAGCAGTTCTTC
abundance: -
d_gene: -
v_gene: TRBV28
j_gene: TRBJ2-1

CDR3aa: CASSLISRLNYGYTF
CDR3nt: TGCGCCAGCAGCTTAATAAGTCGGCTGAACTATGGCTACACCTTC
abundance: many
d_gene: -
v_gene: TRBV5-1
j_gene: TRBJ1-2

CDR3aa: CASSQATGSIQHF
CDR3nt: TGTGCCAGCAGTCAGGCTACGGGCAGCATTCAGCACTTC
abundance: -
d_gene: -
v_gene: TRBV7-6
j_gene: TRBJ2-4

CDR3aa: CASSESGGSSYEQYF
CDR3nt: TGTGCCAGCAGTGAAAGTGGCGGTAGCTCCTACGAGCAGTACTTC
abundance: -
d_gene: -
v_gene: TRBV25-1
j_gene: TRBJ2-7

CDR3aa: CASRLQETQYF
CDR3nt: TGCGCCAGCAGGCTACAAGAGACCCAGTACTTC
abundance: few
d_gene: -
v_gene: TRBV5-1
j_gene: TRBJ2-5

CDR3aa: CSAYYRGTNQPQHF
CDR3nt: TGCAGTGCTTACTACAGGGGAACCAATCAGCCCCAGCATTTT
abundance: -
d_gene: TRBD1
v_gene: TRBV20-1
j_gene: TRBJ1-5

CDR3aa: CSASTGYSNQPQHF
CDR3nt: TGCAGTGCTAGTACAGGGTACAGCAATCAGCCCCAGCATTTT
abundance: -
d_gene: -
v_gene: TRBV20-1
j_gene: TRBJ1-5

CDR3aa: CASSQDPTGTGVDTEAFF
CDR3nt: TGCGCCAGCAGCCAAGACCCGACCGGGACAGGGGTTGACACTGAAGCTTTCTTT
abundance: few
d_gene: TRBD1
v_gene: TRBV4-1
j_gene: TRBJ1-1

CDR3aa: CASSSQYRDRGASEQFF
CDR3nt: TGTGCCAGCAGCTCACAGTACCGGGACAGAGGTGCCTCTGAGCAGTTCTTC
abundance: -
d_gene: TRBD1
v_gene: TRBV7-3
j_gene: TRBJ2-1

CDR3aa: CASSLGTSGTLKYF
CDR3nt: TGTGCCAGCAGCTTAGGGACTAGCGGGACCTTAAAGTACTTC
abundance: -
d_gene: TRBD2
v_gene: TRBV7-2
j_gene: TRBJ2-5

CDR3aa: CASSLTGDPTDTQYF
CDR3nt: TGCGCCAGCAGCTTGACAGGGGACCCCACAGATACGCAGTATTTT
abundance: once
d_gene: TRBD1
v_gene: TRBV5-1
j_gene: TRBJ2-3

CDR3aa: CASSRMRAGPTYEQYF
CDR3nt: TGCGCCAGTTCCCGGATGAGGGCAGGGCCCACCTACGAGCAGTACTTC
abundance: few
d_gene: -
v_gene: TRBV5-1
j_gene: TRBJ2-7

CDR3aa: CASSLPSGGSDTQYF
CDR3nt: TGCGCCAGCAGCCTCCCGAGCGGGGGTTCAGATACGCAGTATTTT
abundance: once
d_gene: TRBD2
v_gene: TRBV5-1
j_gene: TRBJ2-3

CDR3aa: CSVVLADETQYF
CDR3nt: TGCAGCGTGGTACTAGCTGATGAGACCCAGTACTTC
abundance: -
d_gene: -
v_gene: TRBV29-1
j_gene: TRBJ2-5

CDR3aa: CASNSQRRGTWDEQFF
CDR3nt: TGTGCCAGCAACTCCCAAAGGCGGGGGACTTGGGATGAGCAGTTCTTC
abundance: -
d_gene: TRBD2
v_gene: TRBV7-2
j_gene: TRBJ2-1

CDR3aa: CASSLWSPSADTQYF
CDR3nt: TGTGCCAGCAGTTTATGGAGCCCTAGCGCAGATACGCAGTATTTT
abundance: -
d_gene: -
v_gene: TRBV12-3/TRBV12-4
j_gene: TRBJ2-3

CDR3aa: CSVEVPTVYGYTF
CDR3nt: TGCAGCGTTGAAGTCCCGACAGTCTATGGCTACACCTTC
abundance: -
d_gene: -
v_gene: TRBV29-1
j_gene: TRBJ1-2

CDR3aa: CASSWTGDNQPQHF
CDR3nt: TGCGCCAGCAGCTGGACAGGCGACAATCAGCCCCAGCATTTT
abundance: -
d_gene: TRBD1
v_gene: TRBV5-1
j_gene: TRBJ1-5

CDR3aa: CASSLSSYEQYF
CDR3nt: TGTGCCAGCAGCTTAAGCTCCTACGAGCAGTACTTC
abundance: many
d_gene: -
v_gene: TRBV7-9
j_gene: TRBJ2-7

CDR3aa: CASSHRFYEQYF
CDR3nt: TGTGCCAGCAGCCATAGGTTCTACGAGCAGTACTTC
abundance: few
d_gene: -
v_gene: TRBV3-1
j_gene: TRBJ2-7

CDR3aa: CASSRRVGGEQYF
CDR3nt: TGTGCCAGCAGCCGCCGGGTGGGGGGCGAGCAGTACTTC
abundance: -
d_gene: -
v_gene: TRBV16
j_gene: TRBJ2-7